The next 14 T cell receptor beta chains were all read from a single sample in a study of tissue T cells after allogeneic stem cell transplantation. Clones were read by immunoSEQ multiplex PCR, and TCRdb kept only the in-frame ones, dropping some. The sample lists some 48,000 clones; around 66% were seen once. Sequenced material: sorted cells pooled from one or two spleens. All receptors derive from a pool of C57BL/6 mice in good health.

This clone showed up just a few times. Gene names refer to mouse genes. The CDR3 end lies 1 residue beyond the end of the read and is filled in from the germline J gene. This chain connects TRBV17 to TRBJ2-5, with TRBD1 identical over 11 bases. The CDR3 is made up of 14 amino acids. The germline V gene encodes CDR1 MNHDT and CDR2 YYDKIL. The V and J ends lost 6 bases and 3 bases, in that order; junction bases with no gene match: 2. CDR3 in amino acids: CASSRDRGQDTQYF. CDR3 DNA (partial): TGTGCTAGCAGCCGGGACAGGGGGCAAGACACCCAGTAC.

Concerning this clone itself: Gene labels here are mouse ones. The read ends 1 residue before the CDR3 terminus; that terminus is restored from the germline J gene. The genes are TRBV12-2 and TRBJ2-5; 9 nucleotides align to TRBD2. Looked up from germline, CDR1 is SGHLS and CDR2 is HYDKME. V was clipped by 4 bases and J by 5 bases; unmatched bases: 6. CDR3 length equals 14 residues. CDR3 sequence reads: CASSNGGARDTQYF. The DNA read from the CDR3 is TGTGCCAGCTCCAATGGGGGGGCGCGAGACACCCAGTAC.

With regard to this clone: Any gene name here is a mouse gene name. The CDR3 region is CASGSGYNNQAPLF. The CDR3 DNA, read in part, is TGTGCCAGCGGCTCAGGGTATAACAACCAGGCTCCGCTT. The V call is TRBV13-2, the J call TRBJ1-5; D may be TRBD1 (5 bases). The CDR3 end is not reached by the read, which stops 1 residue before it; the germline J gene fills it in. The germline gives CDR1 NNHNN, CDR2 SYGAGS (reference sequence). V was shortened by 5 bases and J by 0 bases, with 9 bases between the two germline ends. This CDR3 comprises 14 residues.

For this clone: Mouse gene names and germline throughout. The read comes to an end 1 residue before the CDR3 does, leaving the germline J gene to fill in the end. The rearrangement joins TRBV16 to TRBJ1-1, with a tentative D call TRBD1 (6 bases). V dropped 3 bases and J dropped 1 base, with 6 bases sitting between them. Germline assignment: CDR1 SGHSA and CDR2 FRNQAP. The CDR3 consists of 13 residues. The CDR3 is CASSFRGNTEVFF. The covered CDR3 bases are TGTGCAAGCAGCTTCAGGGGAAACACAGAAGTCTTC.

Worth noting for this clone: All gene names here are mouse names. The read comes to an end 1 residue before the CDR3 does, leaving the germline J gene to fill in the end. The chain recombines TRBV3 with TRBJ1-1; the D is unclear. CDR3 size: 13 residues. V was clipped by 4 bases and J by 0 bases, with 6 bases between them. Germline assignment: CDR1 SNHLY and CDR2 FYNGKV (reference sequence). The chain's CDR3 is CASSYSANTEVFF. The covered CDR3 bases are TGTGCCAGCAGCTACAGTGCAAACACAGAAGTCTTC.

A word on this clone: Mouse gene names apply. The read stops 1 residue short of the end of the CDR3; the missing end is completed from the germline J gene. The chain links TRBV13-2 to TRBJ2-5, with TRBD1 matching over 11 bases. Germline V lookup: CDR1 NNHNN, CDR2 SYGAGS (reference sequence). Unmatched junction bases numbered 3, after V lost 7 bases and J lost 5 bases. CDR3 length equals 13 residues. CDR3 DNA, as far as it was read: TGTGCCAGCATTGGGACAGGGGGAGACACCCAGTAC. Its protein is CASIGTGGDTQY. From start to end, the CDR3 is CASIGTGGDTQYF.

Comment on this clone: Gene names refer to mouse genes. The sequenced part of the CDR3 DNA is TGTGCCAGCAGCCCCCGGGTTTATGAACAGTAC. Protein product: CASSPRVYEQY. From start to end, the CDR3 is CASSPRVYEQYF. The chain has TRBV14 and TRBJ2-7, with D uncertain. The read gets to within 1 residue of the CDR3 end, and the germline J gene fills in the rest. CDR3 length equals 12 residues. CDR1 SGHDT and CDR2 FRDEAV come from the germline V gene. V dropped 5 bases and J dropped 4 bases, with 10 bases sitting between them. Based on the CDR3 plus reference TRBV14 and TRBJ2-7, the full variable domain is EAGVTQSPRYAVLQEGQAVSFWCDPISGHDTLYWYQQPRDQGPQLLVYFRDEAVIDNSQLPSDRFSAVRPKGTNSTLKIQSAKQGDTATYLCASSPRVYEQYFGPGTRLTVL.

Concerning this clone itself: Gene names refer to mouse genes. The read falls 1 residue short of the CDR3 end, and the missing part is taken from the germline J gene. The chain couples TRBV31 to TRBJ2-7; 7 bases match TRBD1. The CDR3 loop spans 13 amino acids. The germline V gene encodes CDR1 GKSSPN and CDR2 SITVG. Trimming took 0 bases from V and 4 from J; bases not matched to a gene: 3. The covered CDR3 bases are TGTGCCTGGAGTCTCACCAGGGGGTATGAACAGTAC. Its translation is CAWSLTRGYEQY. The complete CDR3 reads CAWSLTRGYEQYF.

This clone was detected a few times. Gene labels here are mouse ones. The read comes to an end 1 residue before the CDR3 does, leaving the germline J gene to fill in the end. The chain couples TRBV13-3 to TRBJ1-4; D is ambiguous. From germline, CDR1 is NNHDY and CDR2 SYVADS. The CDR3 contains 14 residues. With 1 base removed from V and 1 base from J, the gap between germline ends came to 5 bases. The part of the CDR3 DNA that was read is TGTGCCAGCAGTGATCCGGGTTCCAACGAAAGATTATTT. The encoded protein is CASSDPGSNERLF. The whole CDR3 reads CASSDPGSNERLFF.

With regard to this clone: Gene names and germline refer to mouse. Here the CDR3 reads CASSQELWSQNTLYF. CDR3 DNA (partial): TGTGCCAGCAGCCAAGAACTGTGGAGTCAAAACACCTTGTAC. The chain uses TRBV5 and TRBJ2-4, with no clear D. The read ends 1 residue early relative to the CDR3; the germline J gene fills the gap. This CDR3 region has 15 residues. V was cut by 0 bases and J by 0 bases, with 7 bases left in between. Germline CDR1 reads LGHNA; CDR2 reads YNLKQL (reference sequence).

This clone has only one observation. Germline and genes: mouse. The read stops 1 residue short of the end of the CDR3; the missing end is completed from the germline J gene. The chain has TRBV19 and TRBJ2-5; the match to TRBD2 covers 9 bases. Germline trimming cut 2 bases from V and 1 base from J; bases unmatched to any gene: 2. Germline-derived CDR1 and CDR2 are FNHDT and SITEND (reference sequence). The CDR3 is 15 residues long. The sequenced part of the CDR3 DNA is TGTGCCAGCAGTATTTGGGGGGGCGACCAAGACACCCAGTAC. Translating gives CASSIWGGDQDTQY. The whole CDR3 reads CASSIWGGDQDTQYF.

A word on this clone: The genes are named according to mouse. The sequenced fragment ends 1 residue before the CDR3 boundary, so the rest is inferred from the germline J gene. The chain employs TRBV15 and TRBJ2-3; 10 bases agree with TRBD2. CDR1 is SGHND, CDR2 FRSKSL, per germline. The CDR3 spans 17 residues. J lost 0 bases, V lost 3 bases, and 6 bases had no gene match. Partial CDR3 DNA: TGTGCCAGCAGTTTTCTCTGGGGGGGCGCGAGTGCAGAAACGCTGTAT. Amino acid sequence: CASSFLWGGASAETLY. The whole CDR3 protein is CASSFLWGGASAETLYF.

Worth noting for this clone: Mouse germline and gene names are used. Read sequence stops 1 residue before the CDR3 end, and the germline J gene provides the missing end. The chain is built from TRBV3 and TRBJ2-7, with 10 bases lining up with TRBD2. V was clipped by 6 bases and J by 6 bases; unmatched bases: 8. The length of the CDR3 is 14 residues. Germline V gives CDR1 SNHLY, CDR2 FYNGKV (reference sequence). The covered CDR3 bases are TGTGCCAGCAGTTCGCTGGGGGGGCGCGGTGAACAGTAC. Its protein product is CASSSLGGRGEQY. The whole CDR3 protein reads CASSSLGGRGEQYF.

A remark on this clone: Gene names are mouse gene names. The sequenced part of the CDR3 DNA is TGTGCTAGCAGTTTATGGGGGCACTCCGACTACACC. Translating gives CASSLWGHSDYT. The complete CDR3 protein is CASSLWGHSDYTF. V and J are TRBV29 and TRBJ1-2, with D tentatively TRBD1 (6 bases). The CDR3 extends 1 residue past the end of the read, so its final part is completed from the germline J gene. The CDR3 loop spans 13 amino acids. Germline loops: CDR1 MSHET, CDR2 SYDVDS. The V gene lost 1 base and the J gene lost 3 bases, with 6 bases spanning the gap.